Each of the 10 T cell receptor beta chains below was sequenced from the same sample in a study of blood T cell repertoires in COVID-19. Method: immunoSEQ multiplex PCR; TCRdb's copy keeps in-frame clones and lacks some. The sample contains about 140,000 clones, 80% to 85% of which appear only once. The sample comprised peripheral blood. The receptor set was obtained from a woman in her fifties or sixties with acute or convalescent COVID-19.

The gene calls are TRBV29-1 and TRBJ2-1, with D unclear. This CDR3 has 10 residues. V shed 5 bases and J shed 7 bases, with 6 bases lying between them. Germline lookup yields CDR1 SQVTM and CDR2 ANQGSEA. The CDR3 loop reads CSVWRNEQFF. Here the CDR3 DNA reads TGCAGCGTTTGGCGGAATGAGCAGTTCTTC.

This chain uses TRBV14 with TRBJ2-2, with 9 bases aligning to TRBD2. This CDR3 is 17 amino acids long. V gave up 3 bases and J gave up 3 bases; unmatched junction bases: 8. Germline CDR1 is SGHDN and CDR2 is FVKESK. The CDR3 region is CASSQIPAGGDTGELFF. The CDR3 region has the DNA TGTGCCAGCAGCCAGATCCCAGCGGGAGGAGACACCGGGGAGCTGTTTTTT.

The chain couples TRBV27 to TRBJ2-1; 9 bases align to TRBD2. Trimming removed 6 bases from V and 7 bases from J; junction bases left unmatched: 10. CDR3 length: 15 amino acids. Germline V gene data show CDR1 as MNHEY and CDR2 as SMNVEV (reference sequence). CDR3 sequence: CASSRIAGDWNEQFF. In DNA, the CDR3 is TGTGCCAGCAGCCGAATAGCGGGAGATTGGAATGAGCAGTTCTTC.

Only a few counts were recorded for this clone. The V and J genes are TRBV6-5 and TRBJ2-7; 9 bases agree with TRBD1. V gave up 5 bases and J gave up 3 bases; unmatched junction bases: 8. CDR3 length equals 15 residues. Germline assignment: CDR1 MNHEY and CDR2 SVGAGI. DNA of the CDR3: TGTGCCAGCAGTCTCACCGGGACAGGGATCTACGAGCAGTACTTC. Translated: CASSLTGTGIYEQYF.

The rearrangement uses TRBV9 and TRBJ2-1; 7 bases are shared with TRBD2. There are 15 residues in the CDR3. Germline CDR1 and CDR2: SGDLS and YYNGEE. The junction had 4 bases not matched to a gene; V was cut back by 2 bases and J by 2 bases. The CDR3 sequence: CASSVGSGTYNEQFF. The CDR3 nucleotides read TGTGCCAGCAGCGTGGGAAGCGGGACCTACAATGAGCAGTTCTTC.

This chain's CDR3 is CASSGQMNTEAFF. For the CDR3, the DNA is TGTGCCAGCAGTGGGCAGATGAACACTGAAGCTTTCTTT. The chain has TRBV25-1 and TRBJ1-1; D is unclear. This CDR3 comprises 13 residues. Germline V gene lookup returns CDR1 MGHDK and CDR2 SYGVNS. Trimming took 4 bases from V and 0 from J, leaving 6 bases between them.

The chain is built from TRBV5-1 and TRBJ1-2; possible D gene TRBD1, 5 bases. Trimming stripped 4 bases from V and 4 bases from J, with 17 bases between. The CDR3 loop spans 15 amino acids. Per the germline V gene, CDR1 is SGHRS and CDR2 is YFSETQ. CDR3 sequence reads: CASSDGGTLTYGYTF. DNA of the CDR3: TGCGCCAGCAGCGACGGGGGTACGCTGACCTATGGCTACACCTTC.

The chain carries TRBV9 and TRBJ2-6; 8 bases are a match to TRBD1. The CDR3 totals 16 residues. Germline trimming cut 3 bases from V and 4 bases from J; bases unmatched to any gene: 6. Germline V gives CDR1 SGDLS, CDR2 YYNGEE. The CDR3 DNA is TGTGCCAGCAGCGCCCAGGGGGCAGGCGGGGCCAACGTCCTGACTTTC. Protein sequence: CASSAQGAGGANVLTF.

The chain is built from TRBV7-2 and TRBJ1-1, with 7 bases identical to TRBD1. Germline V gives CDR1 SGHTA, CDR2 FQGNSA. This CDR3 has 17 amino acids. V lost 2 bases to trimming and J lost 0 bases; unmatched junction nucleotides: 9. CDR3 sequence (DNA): TGTGCCAGCAGCTTAAACAACAGGGGTCTTATGAACACTGAAGCTTTCTTT. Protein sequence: CASSLNNRGLMNTEAFF.

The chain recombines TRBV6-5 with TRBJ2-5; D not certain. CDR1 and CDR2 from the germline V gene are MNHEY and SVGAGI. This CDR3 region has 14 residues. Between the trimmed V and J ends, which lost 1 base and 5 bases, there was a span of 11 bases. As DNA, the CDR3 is TGTGCCAGCAGTTACTATGGCCGATGGGAGACCCAGTACTTC. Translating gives CASSYYGRWETQYF.